The subject of this entry is one T cell receptor beta chain. RNA was extracted with the RNeasy kit, and a quantity of roughly 0.45 to 1 ug was reverse transcribed using random hexamers. A single record per CDR3 protein comes from TCRdb applying MiXCR to the immunoSEQ multiplex PCR reads. In the table there are around 200,000 distinct CDR3 sequences, around 94% of which are singletons. This sample is part of a study of CD8 T cells in Susac syndrome. V was cut by 4 bases and J by 7 bases, with 14 bases left in between. The CDR3 has 14 amino acids. Germline assignment: CDR1 MNHNY and CDR2 SVGAGI (reference sequence).

Sequencing was performed on CD4+ T cells from PBMCs. The receptor was derived from a human donor with Susac syndrome. The V call is TRBV6-6, the J call TRBJ1-5, with D perhaps matching TRBD1 (6 bases). Here the CDR3 DNA reads TGTGCCAGCAGTTCCGGACAGTGGGGACAGCCCCAGCATTTT. Translating gives CASSSGQWGQPQHF.